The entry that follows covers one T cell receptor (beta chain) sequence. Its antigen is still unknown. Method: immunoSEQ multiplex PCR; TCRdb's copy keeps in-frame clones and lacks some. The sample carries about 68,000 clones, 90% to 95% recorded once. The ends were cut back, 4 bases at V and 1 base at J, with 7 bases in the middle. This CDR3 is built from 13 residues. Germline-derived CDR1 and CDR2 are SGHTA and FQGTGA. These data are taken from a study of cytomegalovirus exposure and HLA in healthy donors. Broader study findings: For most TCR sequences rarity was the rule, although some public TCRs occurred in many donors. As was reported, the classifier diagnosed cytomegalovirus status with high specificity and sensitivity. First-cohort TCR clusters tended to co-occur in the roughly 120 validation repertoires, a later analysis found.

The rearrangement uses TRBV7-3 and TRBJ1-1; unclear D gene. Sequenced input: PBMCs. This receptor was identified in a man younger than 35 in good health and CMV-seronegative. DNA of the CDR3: TGTGCCAGCAGCTCTTCAGGGAACACTGAAGCTTTCTTT. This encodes CASSSSGNTEAFF.